Presented here are 11 T cell receptor beta chains from one specimen sequenced in a study of PD-1 blockade in classical Hodgkin lymphoma. Exposure to brentuximab vedotin varied, and each patient had relapsed following autologous stem cell transplantation. Generated by immunoSEQ multiplex PCR, the TCRdb table keeps only in-frame clones and is missing some. The sample has some 60,000 clones, 90% seen once; the top ten hold more than 7.5%. This sample comprised peripheral blood mononuclear cells (PBMCs), obtained at baseline. These receptors were obtained from a human donor with classical Hodgkin lymphoma.

This chain links TRBV30 with TRBJ2-3, with TRBD2 identical over 10 bases. Losses at the gene ends were 2 bases for V and 5 bases for J; bases not matched to a gene: 7. The V gene's germline CDR1 is GTSNPN and CDR2 SVGIG (reference sequence). The CDR3 sequence is 15 residues long. The CDR3 region has the DNA TGTGCCTGGAGTTTTCTAGCGGGAGTGGGAGATACGCAGTATTTT. This gives the protein CAWSFLAGVGDTQYF.

The rearrangement links TRBV18 to TRBJ1-5; TRBD1 matches 9 bases. This CDR3 region has 14 residues. CDR1 is KGHSH and CDR2 is LQKENI in the germline V gene. J was trimmed by 4 bases and V by 6 bases; bases with no gene match: 4. The CDR3 loop is CASSLGQGNQPQHF. The CDR3 coding sequence is TGTGCCAGCTCGCTCGGACAGGGGAATCAGCCCCAGCATTTT.

The chain employs TRBV2 and TRBJ2-1; either TRBD1 or TRBD2 may fit D (5 bases each). The V end was cut by 7 bases, the J end by 3 bases, with 10 bases between. The V gene's germline CDR1 is SNHLY and CDR2 FYNNEI. The length of the CDR3 is 13 residues. The CDR3 protein is CASKGPLYNEQFF. In DNA, the CDR3 is TGTGCCAGCAAGGGACCCCTCTACAATGAGCAGTTCTTC.

V gene TRBV28 combines with J gene TRBJ2-7, with no clear D. CDR1 is MDHEN, CDR2 SYDVKM, per germline. The CDR3 totals 15 residues. V lost 6 bases, J lost 3 bases, and 18 bases lay in between. The CDR3, as DNA: TGTGCCAGCAGCCCAAGTAAGGACGGCCTCTACGAGCAGTACTTC. This translates into CASSPSKDGLYEQYF.

The CDR3 nucleotides read TGTGCCAGCAGCACCCAACTAGCGGGAGTGTACAATGAGCAGTTCTTC. It encodes CASSTQLAGVYNEQFF. This chain connects TRBV5-4 to TRBJ2-1; 11 bases fit TRBD2. The CDR3 is 16 residues long. Germline assignment: CDR1 SGHNT and CDR2 YYREEE (reference sequence). J was trimmed by 4 bases and V by 4 bases; bases with no gene match: 7.

The chain is built from TRBV19 and TRBJ1-2, with 8 bases lining up with TRBD1. V trimming: 5 bases; J trimming: 4 bases; junction bases outside the gene matches: 6. Germline V gives CDR1 LNHDA, CDR2 SQIVND (reference sequence). The CDR3 runs 14 residues. The CDR3 region is CASSETGVSYGYTF. The CDR3 DNA sequence: TGTGCCAGTAGTGAGACAGGGGTGAGCTATGGCTACACCTTC.

V usage is TRBV7-2 and J usage is TRBJ2-1, with D tentatively TRBD2 (5 bases). Trimming cost V 5 bases and J 1 base, with 18 bases left between them. This CDR3 is built from 17 residues. Germline lookup yields CDR1 SGHTA and CDR2 FQGNSA. CDR3 loop: CASSPPRSGPSYNEQFF. DNA for the CDR3: TGTGCCAGCAGCCCCCCGAGGAGCGGACCTTCCTACAATGAGCAGTTCTTC.

This rearrangement joins TRBV11-2 to TRBJ1-1, with D unresolved. The CDR3 length is 13 residues. Looked up from germline, CDR1 is SGHAT and CDR2 is FQNNGV. V lost 1 base and J lost 4, with 7 bases in between. In nucleotides, the CDR3 is TGTGCCAGCAGCTTAGTGTCAAGCACTGAAGCTTTCTTT. Its translation: CASSLVSSTEAFF.

This sequence joins TRBV5-4 and TRBJ1-5, with unresolved D. The CDR3 is made up of 12 amino acids. The germline gives CDR1 SGHNT, CDR2 YYREEE (reference sequence). Trimming pared 0 bases from V and 6 bases from J, leaving 4 bases between. CDR3 region: CASSLDSQPQHF. The CDR3 region has the DNA TGTGCCAGCAGCTTGGACAGTCAGCCCCAGCATTTT.

This clone was seen once. The chain combines TRBV20-1 with TRBJ2-1; no definite D call. The CDR3 totals 11 residues. CDR1 is DFQATT, CDR2 SNEGSKA, per germline (reference sequence). V shed 4 bases and J shed 6 bases, with 7 bases lying between them. Here the CDR3 reads CSANFGNEQFF. The CDR3 bases are TGCAGTGCTAATTTCGGCAATGAGCAGTTCTTC.

The J gene is TRBJ2-5, the V gene TRBV11-2; perhaps TRBD2 as D (6 bases). The germline V gene has CDR1 SGHAT and CDR2 FQNNGV. The CDR3 is 18 residues long. Between the trimmed V and J ends, which lost 1 base and 3 bases, there was a span of 21 bases. DNA of the CDR3: TGTGCCAGCAGCTTAGTAACACCCCCCCGGGACTTCAAAGAGACCCAGTACTTC. As protein: CASSLVTPPRDFKETQYF.